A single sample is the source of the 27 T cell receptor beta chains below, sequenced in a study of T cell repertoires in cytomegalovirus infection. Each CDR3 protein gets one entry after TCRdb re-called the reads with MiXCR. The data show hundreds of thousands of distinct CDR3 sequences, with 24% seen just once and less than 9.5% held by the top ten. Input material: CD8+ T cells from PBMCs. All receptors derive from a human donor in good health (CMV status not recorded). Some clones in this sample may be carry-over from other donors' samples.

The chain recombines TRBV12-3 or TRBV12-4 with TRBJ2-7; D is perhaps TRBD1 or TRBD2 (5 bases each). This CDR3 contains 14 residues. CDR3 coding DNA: TGTGCCAACAGTCTCTCCGGGACGGGCCTCGAGCAGTACGTC. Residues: CANSLSGTGLEQYV.

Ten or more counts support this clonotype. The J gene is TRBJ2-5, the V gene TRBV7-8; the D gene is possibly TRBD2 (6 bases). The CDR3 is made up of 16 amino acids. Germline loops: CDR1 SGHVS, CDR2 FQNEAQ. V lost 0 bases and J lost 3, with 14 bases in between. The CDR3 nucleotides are TGTGCCAGCAGCTTAGCGCAGGATGGCGGGGAAGAGACCCAGTACTTC. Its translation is CASSLAQDGGEETQYF.

Here the CDR3 reads CACFGLEEAGHPKPQHF. The CDR3 nucleotides are TGTGCCTGCTTTGGGCTCGAAGAAGCAGGTCATCCTAAGCCCCAGCATTTT. The chain has TRBV28 and TRBJ1-5, with unresolved D. Germline lookup yields CDR1 MDHEN and CDR2 SYDVKM. The CDR3 length is 17 residues. The ends were cut back, 11 bases at V and 8 bases at J, with 31 bases in the middle. Full variable domain (remainder filled in from reference TRBV28 and TRBJ1-5): DVKVTQSSRYLVKRTGEKVFLECVQDMDHENMFWYRQDPGLGLRLIYFSYDVKMKEKGDIPEGYSVSREKKERFSLILESASTNQTSMYLCACFGLEEAGHPKPQHFGDGTRLSIL.

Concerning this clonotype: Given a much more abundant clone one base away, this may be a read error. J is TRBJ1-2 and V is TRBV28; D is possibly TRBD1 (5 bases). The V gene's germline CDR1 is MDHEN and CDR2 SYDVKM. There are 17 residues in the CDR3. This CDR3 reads CACSLLSNPPERGGYTF. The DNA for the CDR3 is TGTGCCTGCAGTTTGCTAAGTAACCCTCCCGAAAGGGGCGGCTACACCTTC.

In nucleotides, the CDR3 is TGCGCCAGCAGCCAAGAGTCCGTGGGGCCTTACTACAATGAGCAGTTCTTC. Residues: CASSQESVGPYYNEQFF. The chain combines TRBV4-1 with TRBJ2-1; D possibly corresponds to TRBD1 (5 bases). CDR1 and CDR2 (germline): MGHRA, YSYEKL. V lost 0 bases and J lost 3, with 15 bases in between. The CDR3 length is 17 residues.

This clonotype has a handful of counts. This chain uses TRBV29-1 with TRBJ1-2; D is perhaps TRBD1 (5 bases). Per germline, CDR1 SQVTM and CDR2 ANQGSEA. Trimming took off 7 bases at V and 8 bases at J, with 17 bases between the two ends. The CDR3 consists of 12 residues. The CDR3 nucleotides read TGCAGCGCACTCGGGGGAGGTGGGGGCTACACCTTC. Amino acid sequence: CSALGGGGGYTF.

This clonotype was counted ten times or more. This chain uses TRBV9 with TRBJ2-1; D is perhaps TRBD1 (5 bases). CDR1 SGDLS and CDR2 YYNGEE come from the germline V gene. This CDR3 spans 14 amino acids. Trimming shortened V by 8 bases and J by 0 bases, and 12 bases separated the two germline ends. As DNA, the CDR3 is TGTGCCAGTAGTGTCGACAGCTCCTACAATGAGCAGTTCTTC. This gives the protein CASSVDSSYNEQFF.

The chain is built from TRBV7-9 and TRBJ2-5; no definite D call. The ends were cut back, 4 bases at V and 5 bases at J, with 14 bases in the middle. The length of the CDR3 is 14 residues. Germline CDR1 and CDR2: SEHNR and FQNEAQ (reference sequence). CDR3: CASSSLLGWETQYF. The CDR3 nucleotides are TGTGCCAGCAGCTCTCTATTGGGATGGGAGACCCAGTACTTC.

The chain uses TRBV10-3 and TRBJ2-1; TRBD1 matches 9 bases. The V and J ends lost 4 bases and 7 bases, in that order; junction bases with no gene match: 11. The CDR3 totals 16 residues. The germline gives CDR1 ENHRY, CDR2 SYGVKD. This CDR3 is CAISASIGQGLNEQFF. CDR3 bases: TGTGCCATCAGTGCCTCAATTGGACAGGGGTTGAATGAGCAGTTCTTC.

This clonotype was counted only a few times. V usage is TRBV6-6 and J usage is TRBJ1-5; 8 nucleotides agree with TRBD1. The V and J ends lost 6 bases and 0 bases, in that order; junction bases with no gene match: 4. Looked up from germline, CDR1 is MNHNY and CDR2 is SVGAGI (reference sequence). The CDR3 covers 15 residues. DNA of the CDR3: TGTGCCAGCAGAGACAGGGGTGTTAGCAATCAGCCCCAGCATTTT. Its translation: CASRDRGVSNQPQHF.

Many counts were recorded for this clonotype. CDR3 amino acids: CASSPLLGGTPYNEQFF. The CDR3 DNA sequence: TGTGCCAGCAGCCCCCTATTAGGAGGAACCCCCTACAATGAGCAGTTCTTC. The V gene is TRBV7-2, the J gene TRBJ2-1; the D gene is possibly TRBD2 (5 bases). Trimming cost V 5 bases and J 2 bases, with 19 bases left between them. CDR3 length equals 17 residues. Germline CDR1 and CDR2: SGHTA and FQGNSA.

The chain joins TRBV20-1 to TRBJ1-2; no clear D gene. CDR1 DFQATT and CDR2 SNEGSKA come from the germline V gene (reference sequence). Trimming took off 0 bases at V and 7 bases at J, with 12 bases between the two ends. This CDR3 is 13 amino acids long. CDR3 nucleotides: TGCAGTGCTAGAGATCCGGGGAGTTCTGGCTACACCTTC. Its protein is CSARDPGSSGYTF.

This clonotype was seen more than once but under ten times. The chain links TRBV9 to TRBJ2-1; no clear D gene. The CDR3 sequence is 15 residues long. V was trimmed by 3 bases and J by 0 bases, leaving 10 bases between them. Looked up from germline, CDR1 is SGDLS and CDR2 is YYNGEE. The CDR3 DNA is TGTGCCAGCAGCGGGGTCGCTAGCTCCTACAATGAGCAGTTCTTC. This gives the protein CASSGVASSYNEQFF. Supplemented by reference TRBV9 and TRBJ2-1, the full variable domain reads DSGVTQTPKHLITATGQRVTLRCSPRSGDLSVYWYQQSLDQGLQFLIQYYNGEERAKGNILERFSAQQFPDLHSELNLSSLELGDSALYFCASSGVASSYNEQFFGPGTRLTVL.

As DNA, the CDR3 is TGTGCCAGCAGCGTAGAATACGGGGGGCAAGAGACCCAGTACTTC. It codes for CASSVEYGGQETQYF. The chain is built from TRBV9 and TRBJ2-5, with 7 nucleotides matching TRBD2. There are 15 residues in the CDR3. The germline gives CDR1 SGDLS, CDR2 YYNGEE. The ends lost 0 bases at V and 2 bases at J; junction bases unmatched: 4.

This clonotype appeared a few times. For the CDR3, the DNA is TGCAGTGCTAGCCCATGGACTAGCGGGGGGGGGAACACCGGGGAGCTGTTTTTT. This codes for CSASPWTSGGGNTGELFF. The chain employs TRBV20-1 and TRBJ2-2; TRBD2 matches 15 bases. CDR3 length: 18 amino acids. V lost 3 bases and J lost 1; bases outside the gene matches: 6. Germline-derived CDR1 and CDR2 are DFQATT and SNEGSKA (reference sequence).

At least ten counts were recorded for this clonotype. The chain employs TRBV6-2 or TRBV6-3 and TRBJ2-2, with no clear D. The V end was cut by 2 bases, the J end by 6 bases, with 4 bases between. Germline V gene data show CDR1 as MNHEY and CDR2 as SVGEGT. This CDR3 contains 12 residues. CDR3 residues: CASSYDAGELFF. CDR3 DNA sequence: TGTGCCAGCAGTTACGACGCCGGGGAGCTGTTTTTT.

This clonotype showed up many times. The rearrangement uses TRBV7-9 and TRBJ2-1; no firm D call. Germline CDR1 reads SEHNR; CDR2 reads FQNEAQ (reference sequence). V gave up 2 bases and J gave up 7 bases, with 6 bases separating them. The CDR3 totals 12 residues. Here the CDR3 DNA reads TGTGCCAGCAGCTTATTTAGTAATGAGCAGTTCTTC. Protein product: CASSLFSNEQFF.

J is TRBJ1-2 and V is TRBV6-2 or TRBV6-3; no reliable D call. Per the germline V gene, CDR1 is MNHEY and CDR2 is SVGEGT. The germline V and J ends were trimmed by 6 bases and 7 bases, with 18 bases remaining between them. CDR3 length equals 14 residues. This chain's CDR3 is CASSATRSPLGYTF. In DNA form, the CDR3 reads TGTGCCAGCAGCGCTACTCGCTCGCCCCTTGGCTACACCTTC.

In DNA, the CDR3 is TGCGCCAGCAGTCAATCGAGCAGGGAGCAACAGCCCCAGCATTTT. This translates into CASSQSSREQQPQHF. The gene calls are TRBV23-1 and TRBJ1-5, with D possibly TRBD1 on 5 matching bases. TRBV23-1 is labeled an ORF, and its function is uncertain. The CDR3 loop spans 15 amino acids. V gave up 0 bases and J gave up 7 bases, with 13 bases separating them.

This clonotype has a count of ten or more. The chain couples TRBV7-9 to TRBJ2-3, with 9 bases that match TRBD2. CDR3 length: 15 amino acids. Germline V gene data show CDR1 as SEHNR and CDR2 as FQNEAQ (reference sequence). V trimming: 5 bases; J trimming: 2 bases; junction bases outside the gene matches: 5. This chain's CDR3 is CASSELAGFTDTQYF. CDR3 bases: TGTGCCAGCAGCGAACTAGCGGGCTTCACAGATACGCAGTATTTT.

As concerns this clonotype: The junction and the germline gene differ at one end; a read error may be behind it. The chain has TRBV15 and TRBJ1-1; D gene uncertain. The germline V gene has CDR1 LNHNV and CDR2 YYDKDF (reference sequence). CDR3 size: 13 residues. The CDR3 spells CATGRDRATEAFF. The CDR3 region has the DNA TGTGCCACCGGCAGAGATCGAGCCACTGAAGCTTTCTTT.

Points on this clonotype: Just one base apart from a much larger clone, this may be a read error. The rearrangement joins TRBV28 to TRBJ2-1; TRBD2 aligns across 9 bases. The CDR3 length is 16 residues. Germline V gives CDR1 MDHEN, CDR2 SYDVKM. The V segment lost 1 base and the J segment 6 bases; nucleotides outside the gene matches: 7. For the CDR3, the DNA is TGTGCCAGCAGTTTATCCGCTAGCGGGGCGGCCAATGAGCAGTTCTTC. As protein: CASSLSASGAANEQFF.

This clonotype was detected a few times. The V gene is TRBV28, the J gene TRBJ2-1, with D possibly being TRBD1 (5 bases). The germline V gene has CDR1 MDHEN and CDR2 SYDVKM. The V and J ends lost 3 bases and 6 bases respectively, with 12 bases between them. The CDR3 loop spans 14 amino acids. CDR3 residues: CASSFLRGGNEQFF. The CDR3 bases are TGTGCCAGCAGTTTTTTAAGGGGCGGCAATGAGCAGTTCTTC.

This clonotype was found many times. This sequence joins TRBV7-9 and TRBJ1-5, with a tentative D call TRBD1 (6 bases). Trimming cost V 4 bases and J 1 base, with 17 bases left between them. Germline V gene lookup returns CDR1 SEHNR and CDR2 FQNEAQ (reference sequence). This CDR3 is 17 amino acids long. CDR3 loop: CASSSRGGHPSNQPQHF. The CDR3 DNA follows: TGTGCCAGCAGCTCGAGGGGGGGACATCCGAGCAATCAGCCCCAGCATTTT.

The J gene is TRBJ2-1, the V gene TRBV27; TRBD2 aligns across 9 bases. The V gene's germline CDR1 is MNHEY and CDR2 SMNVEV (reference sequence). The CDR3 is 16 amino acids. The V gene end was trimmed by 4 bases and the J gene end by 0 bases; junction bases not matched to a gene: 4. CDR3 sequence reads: CASSSLAGFSYNEQFF. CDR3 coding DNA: TGTGCCAGCAGTTCCCTAGCGGGGTTCTCCTACAATGAGCAGTTCTTC.

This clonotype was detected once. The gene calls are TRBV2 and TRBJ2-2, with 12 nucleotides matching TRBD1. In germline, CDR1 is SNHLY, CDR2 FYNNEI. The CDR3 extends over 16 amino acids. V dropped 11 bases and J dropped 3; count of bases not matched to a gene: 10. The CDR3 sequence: CAVQPGQGADTGELFF. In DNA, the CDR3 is TGTGCCGTTCAACCGGGACAGGGGGCGGACACCGGGGAGCTGTTTTTT.

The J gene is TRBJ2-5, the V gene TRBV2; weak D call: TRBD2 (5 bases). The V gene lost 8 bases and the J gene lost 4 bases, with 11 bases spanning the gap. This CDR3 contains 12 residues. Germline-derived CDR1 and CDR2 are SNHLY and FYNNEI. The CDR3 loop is CASPTAGETQYF. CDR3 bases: TGTGCCAGCCCGACGGCGGGAGAGACCCAGTACTTC.